This T cell receptor beta chain was identified in a study of control samples from healthy donors and cancer patients. Clones were sequenced by immunoSEQ multiplex PCR, and TCRdb holds only the in-frame ones, with some missing. Among 63,000 or so clones listed, around 90% were seen once. Per the germline V gene, CDR1 is SEHNR and CDR2 is FQNEAQ (reference sequence). CDR3 length: 13 amino acids. V lost 3 bases and J lost 5, with 10 bases in between. This rearrangement joins TRBV7-9 to TRBJ2-5; D gene unclear. What was sequenced was PBMCs. The clonotype was recovered from a man in his fifties or sixties with colorectal cancer. The CDR3 bases are TGTGCCAGCAGCTTTACCCCCACGGAGACCCAGTACTTC. This encodes CASSFTPTETQYF.